These T cell receptor beta chains were read from a single sample in a study of CD8 T cells in ankylosing spondylitis. A single record per CDR3 protein comes from TCRdb applying MiXCR to the 5' RACE reads. The table has tens of thousands of distinct CDR3 sequences, approximately 5.7% seen once. The sample consisted of synovial fluid, either unsorted or a sorted T cell fraction (not recorded which). All receptors derive from a male donor with ankylosing spondylitis. CDR3s include the opening cysteine and the closing phenylalanine or tryptophan. D genes are given only for firm matches. The size entry is marked missing in some rows and otherwise reads once, few, many or a size class.

>TRBJ2-1|many|NA|TRBV25-1
TGTGCCAGCAGTGAATATCGGGGGTCCTACAATGAGCAGTTCTTC
CASSEYRGSYNEQFF
>TRBJ2-1|many|TRBD2|TRBV4-3
TGCGCCAGCAGCCAAGAGTACGGCGGGAGAGCCCACTACAATGAGCAGTTCTTC
CASSQEYGGRAHYNEQFF
>TRBJ1-6|many|NA|TRBV4-1
TGCGCCAGCAGCCAGATCAATTCACCCCTCCACTTT
CASSQINSPLHF
>TRBJ2-2|many|NA|TRBV20-1
TGCAGTGCTAGCGGGACGGACACCGGGGAGCTGTTTTTT
CSASGTDTGELFF
>TRBJ1-5|NA|NA|TRBV4-2
TGTGCCAGCGGCCCCGGGGTCCGCCGCGCCGACCAGCCCCAGCATTTT
CASGPGVRRADQPQHF
>TRBJ2-7|NA|NA|TRBV18
TGTGCCAGCTCACCGGGCAGGGCCTACGAGCAGTACTTC
CASSPGRAYEQYF
>TRBJ1-1|few|TRBD1|TRBV11-2
TGTGCCAGCACCTTGGACAGGTCCACTGAAGCTTTCTTT
CASTLDRSTEAFF
>TRBJ2-5|many|NA|TRBV6-6
TGTGCCAGCGGAAAGACATATCAAGAGACCCAGTACTTC
CASGKTYQETQYF
>TRBJ2-7|many|TRBD2|TRBV20-1
TGCAGTGCTAGTTCTAGCGGGGATTCCTTGGAGCAGTACTTC
CSASSSGDSLEQYF
>TRBJ2-2|many|NA|TRBV19
TGTGCCAGTAGTATAGTGACGCCCGGGGAGCTGTTTTTT
CASSIVTPGELFF
>TRBJ1-5|few|NA|TRBV12-3/TRBV12-4
TGTGCCAGCGGGGTGCAGAATAGCAATCAGCCCCAGCATTTT
CASGVQNSNQPQHF
>TRBJ2-3|few|TRBD2|TRBV3-1
TGTGCCAGCAGCCTGGGACTAAGCACAGATACGCAGTATTTT
CASSLGLSTDTQYF
>TRBJ2-3|NA|TRBD2|TRBV11-1
TGTGCCAGCAGCTTAACAGCGGGAGCGGATACGCAGTATTTT
CASSLTAGADTQYF
>TRBJ2-3|few|TRBD2|TRBV4-3
TGCGCCAGCAGCCAAGATCTGGGACTAGCGGGAGGGGCTAGGACAGATACGCAGTATTTT
CASSQDLGLAGGARTDTQYF
>TRBJ2-5|NA|TRBD1|TRBV7-2
TGTGCCAGCAGCCCCATCGGGGCAGGGGGCGTTGAGACCCAGTACTTC
CASSPIGAGGVETQYF
>TRBJ1-4|few|TRBD1|TRBV28
TGTGCCAGCAGCCAGCCGGGACAGGGGGTCCAAAAACTGTTTTTT
CASSQPGQGVQKLFF
>TRBJ2-1|NA|NA|TRBV5-1
TGCGCCAGCAGCCAGGTTGGACCCCATGACAATGAGCAGTTCTTC
CASSQVGPHDNEQFF
>TRBJ2-7|many|NA|TRBV20-1
TGCAGTGCTAGAGATTGGGACTCGAGCTCCTACGAGCAGTACTTC
CSARDWDSSSYEQYF
>TRBJ2-1|many|TRBD2|TRBV5-1
TGCGCCAGCAGTCGTCCCCGGGACTACTACAATGAGCAGTTCTTC
CASSRPRDYYNEQFF
>TRBJ2-3|few|TRBD2|TRBV7-3
TGTGCCAGCAGTAGCGGGAGAAGTATAGAGACGCAGTATTTT
CASSSGRSIETQYF
>TRBJ2-1|few|NA|TRBV24-1
TGTGCCACCAGTGATAATGGGAGAGGCTCCTACAATGAGCAGTTCTTC
CATSDNGRGSYNEQFF
>TRBJ1-1|many|NA|TRBV7-2
TGTGCCAGCAGCTTAGCGGGCGCCGGGAACACTGAAGCTTTCTTT
CASSLAGAGNTEAFF
>TRBJ2-2|many|TRBD2|TRBV4-3
TGCGCCAGCAGCCAGGTGACTAGCGGCCCAGGATGGCTGTTTTTT
CASSQVTSGPGWLFF